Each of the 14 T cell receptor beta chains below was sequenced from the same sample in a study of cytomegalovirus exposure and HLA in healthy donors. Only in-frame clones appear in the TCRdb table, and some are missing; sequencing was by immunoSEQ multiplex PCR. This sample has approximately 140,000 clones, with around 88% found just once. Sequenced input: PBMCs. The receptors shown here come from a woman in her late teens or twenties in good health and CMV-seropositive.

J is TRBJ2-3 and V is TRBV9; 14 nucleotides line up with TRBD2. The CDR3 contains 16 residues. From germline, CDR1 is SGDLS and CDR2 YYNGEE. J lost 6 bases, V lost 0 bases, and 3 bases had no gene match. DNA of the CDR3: TGTGCCAGCAGCGTAGGGACTAGCGGGAGGAAGGATACGCAGTATTTT. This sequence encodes CASSVGTSGRKDTQYF.

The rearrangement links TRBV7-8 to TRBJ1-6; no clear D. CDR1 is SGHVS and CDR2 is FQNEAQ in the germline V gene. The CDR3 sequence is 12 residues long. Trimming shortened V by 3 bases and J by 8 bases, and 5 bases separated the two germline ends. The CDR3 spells CASSFFDSPLHF. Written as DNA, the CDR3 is TGTGCCAGCAGCTTTTTCGATTCACCCCTCCACTTT.

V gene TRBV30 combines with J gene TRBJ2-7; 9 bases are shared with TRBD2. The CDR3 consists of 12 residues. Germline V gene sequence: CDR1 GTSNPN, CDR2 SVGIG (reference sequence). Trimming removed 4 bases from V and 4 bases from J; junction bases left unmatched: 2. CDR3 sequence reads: CAWKLAGYEQYF. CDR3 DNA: TGTGCCTGGAAACTAGCGGGTTACGAGCAGTACTTC.

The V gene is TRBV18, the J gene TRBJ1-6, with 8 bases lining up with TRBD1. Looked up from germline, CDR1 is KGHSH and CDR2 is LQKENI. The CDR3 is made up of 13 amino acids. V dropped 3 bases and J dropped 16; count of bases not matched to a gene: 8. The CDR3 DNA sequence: TGTGCCAGCTCACCCTCGGGACAGGCTGTTCTCCACTTT. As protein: CASSPSGQAVLHF.

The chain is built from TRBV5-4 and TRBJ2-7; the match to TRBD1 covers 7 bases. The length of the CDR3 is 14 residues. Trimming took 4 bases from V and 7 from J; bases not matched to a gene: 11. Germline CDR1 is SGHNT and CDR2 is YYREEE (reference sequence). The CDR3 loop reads CASSPRTGLSEQYF. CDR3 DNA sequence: TGTGCCAGCAGCCCAAGGACAGGCCTTAGTGAGCAGTACTTC.

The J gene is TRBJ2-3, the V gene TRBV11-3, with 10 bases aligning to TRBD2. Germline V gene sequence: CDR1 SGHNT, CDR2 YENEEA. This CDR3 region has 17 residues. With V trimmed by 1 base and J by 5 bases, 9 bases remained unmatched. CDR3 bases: TGTGCCAGCAGCTTAGCCAAAGAGCGGGAGGGGGGAGATACGCAGTATTTT. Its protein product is CASSLAKEREGGDTQYF.

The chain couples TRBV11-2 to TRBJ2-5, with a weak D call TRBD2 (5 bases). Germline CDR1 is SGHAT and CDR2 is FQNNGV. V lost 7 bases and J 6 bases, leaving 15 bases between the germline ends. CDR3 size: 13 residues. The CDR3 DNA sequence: TGTGCCAGCACCCCCGGCGGGCGGCAGACCCAGTACTTC. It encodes CASTPGGRQTQYF.

The CDR3 DNA follows: TGCGCCAGCAGGGAGCTACCAGGGGCTACTAACTATGGCTACACCTTC. Protein product: CASRELPGATNYGYTF. The chain has TRBV5-1 and TRBJ1-2; a possible D gene is TRBD1 (6 bases). Germline CDR1 reads SGHRS; CDR2 reads YFSETQ. The CDR3 extends over 16 amino acids. Trimming removed 5 bases at V and 0 bases at J, with 17 bases between.

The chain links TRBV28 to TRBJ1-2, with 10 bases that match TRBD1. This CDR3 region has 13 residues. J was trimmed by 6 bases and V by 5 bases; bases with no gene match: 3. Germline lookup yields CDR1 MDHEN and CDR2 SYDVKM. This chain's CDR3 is CASSVGTGDGYTF. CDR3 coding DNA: TGTGCCAGCAGTGTTGGGACAGGGGATGGCTACACCTTC.

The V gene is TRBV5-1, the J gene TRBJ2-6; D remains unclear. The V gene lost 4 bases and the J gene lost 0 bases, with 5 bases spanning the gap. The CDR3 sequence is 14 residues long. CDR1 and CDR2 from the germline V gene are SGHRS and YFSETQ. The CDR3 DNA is TGCGCCAGCAGCGTATTCTCTGGGGCCAACGTCCTGACTTTC. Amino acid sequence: CASSVFSGANVLTF.

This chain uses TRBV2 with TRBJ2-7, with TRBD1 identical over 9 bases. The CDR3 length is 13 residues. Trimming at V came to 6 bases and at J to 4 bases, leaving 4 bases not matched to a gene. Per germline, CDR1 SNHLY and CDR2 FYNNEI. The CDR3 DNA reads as TGTGCCAGCAGGGGGACAGGGTTATACGAGCAGTACTTC. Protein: CASRGTGLYEQYF.

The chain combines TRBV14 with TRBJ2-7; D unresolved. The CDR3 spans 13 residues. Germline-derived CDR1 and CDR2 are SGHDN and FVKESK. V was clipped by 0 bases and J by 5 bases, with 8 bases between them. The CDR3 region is CASSQDREDEQYF. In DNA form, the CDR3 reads TGTGCCAGCAGCCAAGACCGAGAGGACGAGCAGTACTTC.

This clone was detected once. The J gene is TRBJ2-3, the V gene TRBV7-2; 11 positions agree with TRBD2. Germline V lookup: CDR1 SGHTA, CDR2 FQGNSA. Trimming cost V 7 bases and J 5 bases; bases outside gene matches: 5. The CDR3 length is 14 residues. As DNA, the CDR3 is TGTGCCAGCAACGCGGGACTAGCGGTAGATACGCAGTATTTT. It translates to CASNAGLAVDTQYF.

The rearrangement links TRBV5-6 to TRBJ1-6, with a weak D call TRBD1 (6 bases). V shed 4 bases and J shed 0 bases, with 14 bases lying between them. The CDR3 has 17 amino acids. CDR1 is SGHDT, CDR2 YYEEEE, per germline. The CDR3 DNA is TGTGCCAGCAGCCTGAGAGTAGGGGGCTCCTATAATTCACCCCTCCACTTT. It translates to CASSLRVGGSYNSPLHF.